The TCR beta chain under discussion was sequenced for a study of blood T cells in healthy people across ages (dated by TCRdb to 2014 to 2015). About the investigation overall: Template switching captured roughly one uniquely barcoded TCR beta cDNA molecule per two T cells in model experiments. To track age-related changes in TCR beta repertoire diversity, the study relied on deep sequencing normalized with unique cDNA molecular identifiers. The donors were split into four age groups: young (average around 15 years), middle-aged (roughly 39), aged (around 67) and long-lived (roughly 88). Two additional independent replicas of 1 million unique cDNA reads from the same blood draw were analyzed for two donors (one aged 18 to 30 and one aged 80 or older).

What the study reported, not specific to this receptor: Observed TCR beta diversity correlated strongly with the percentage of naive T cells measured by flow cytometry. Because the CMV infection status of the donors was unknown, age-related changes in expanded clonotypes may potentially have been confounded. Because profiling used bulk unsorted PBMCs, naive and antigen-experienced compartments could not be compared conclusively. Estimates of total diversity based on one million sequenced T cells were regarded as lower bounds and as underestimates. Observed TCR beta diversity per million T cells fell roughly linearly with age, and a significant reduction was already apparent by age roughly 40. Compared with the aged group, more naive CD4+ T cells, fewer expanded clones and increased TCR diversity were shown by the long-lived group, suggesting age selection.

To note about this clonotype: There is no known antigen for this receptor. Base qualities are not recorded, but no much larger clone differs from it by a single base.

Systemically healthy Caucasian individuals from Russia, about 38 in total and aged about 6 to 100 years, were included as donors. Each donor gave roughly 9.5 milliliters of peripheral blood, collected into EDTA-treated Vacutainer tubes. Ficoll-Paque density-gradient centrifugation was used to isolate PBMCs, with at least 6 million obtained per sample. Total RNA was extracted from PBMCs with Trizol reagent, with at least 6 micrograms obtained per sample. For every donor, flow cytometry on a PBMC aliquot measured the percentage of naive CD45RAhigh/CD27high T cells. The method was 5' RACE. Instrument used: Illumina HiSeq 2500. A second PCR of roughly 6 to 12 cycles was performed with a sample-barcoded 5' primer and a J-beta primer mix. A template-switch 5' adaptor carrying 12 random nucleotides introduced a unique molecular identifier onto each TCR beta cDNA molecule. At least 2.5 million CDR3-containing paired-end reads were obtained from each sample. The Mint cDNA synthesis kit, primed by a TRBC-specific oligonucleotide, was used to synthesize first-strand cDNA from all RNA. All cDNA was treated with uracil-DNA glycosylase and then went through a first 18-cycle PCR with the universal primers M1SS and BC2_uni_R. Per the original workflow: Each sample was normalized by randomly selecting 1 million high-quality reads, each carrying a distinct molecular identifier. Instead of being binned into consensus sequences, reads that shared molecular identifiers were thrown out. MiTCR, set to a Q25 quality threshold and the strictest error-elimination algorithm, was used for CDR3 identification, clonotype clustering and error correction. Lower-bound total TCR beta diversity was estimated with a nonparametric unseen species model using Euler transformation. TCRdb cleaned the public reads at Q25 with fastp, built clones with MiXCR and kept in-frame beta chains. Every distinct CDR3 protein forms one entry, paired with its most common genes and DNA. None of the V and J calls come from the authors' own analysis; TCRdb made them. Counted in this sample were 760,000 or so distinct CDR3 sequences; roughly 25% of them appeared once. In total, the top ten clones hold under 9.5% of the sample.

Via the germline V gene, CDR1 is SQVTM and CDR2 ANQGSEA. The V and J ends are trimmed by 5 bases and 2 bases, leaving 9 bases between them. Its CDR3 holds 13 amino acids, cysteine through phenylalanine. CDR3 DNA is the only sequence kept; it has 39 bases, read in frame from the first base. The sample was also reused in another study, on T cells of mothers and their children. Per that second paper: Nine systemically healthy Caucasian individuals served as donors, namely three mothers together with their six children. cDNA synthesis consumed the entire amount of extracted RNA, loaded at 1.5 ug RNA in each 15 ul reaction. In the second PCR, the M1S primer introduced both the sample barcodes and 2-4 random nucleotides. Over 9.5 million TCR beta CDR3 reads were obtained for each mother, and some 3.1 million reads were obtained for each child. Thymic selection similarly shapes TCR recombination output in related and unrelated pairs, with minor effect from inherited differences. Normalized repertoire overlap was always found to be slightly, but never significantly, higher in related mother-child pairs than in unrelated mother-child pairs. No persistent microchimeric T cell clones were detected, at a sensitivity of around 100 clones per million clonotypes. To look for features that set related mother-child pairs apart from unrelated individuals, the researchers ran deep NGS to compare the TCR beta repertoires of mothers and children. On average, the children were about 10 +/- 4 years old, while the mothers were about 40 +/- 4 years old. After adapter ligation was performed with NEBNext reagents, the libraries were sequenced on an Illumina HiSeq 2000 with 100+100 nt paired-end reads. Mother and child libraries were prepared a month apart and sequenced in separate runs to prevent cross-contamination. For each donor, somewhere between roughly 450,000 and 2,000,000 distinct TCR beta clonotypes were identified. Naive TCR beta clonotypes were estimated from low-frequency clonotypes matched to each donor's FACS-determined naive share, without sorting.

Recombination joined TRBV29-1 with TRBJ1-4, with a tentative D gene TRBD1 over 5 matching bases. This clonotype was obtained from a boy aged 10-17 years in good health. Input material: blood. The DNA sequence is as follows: TGCAGCGTTTCAAAGGGGACTAATGAAAAACTGTTTTTT. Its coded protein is CSVSKGTNEKLFF.